This entry features one TCR beta chain sequence. Its antigen is unknown. The sample originates from a study of shared clonotypes between healthy human individuals. Study details: With ages of 18 to 49, the donors were a couple of women and three men. Study results and limitations: Naive subsets typically showed greater estimated richness than memory subsets.

The CDR3 spans 13 residues. The V gene's germline CDR1 is LNHDA and CDR2 SQIVND (reference sequence). The V gene lost 1 base and the J gene lost 5 bases, with 8 bases spanning the gap. Deep was the level used in running the assay. Once extracted for a subset, genomic DNA was divided evenly among several immunoSEQ plates. The table came from immunoSEQ multiplex PCR; TCRdb's copy has only in-frame clones and leaves some out. The data hold some 600,000 clones, with 95% to 96% observed a single time. CD8 cells classed as naive were CD45RO-negative and positively selected for CCR7, excluding terminally differentiated effector memory CD45RA+ cells.

This TCR came from a woman aged 30 to 39 in good health. The specimen sequenced was naive CD8+ T cells sorted from blood. V usage is TRBV19 and J usage is TRBJ1-1; D unresolved. CDR3 coding DNA: TGTGCCAGTAGTATAGTGGCCGGGACTGAAGCTTTCTTT. It codes for CASSIVAGTEAFF. The full variable domain, its missing parts supplied by reference TRBV19 and TRBJ1-1, is DGGITQSPKYLFRKEGQNVTLSCEQNLNHDAMYWYRQDPGQGLRLIYYSQIVNDFQKGDIAEGYSVSREKKESFPLTVTSAQKNPTAFYLCASSIVAGTEAFFGQGTRLTVV.